The 12 T cell receptor beta chains below come from one sample, sequenced in a study of regulatory T cells in long-lasting Graves disease. Assembly of TCR beta libraries relied on iRepertoire HTBI primers together with Arm-PCR of CDR3 regions. Each CDR3 protein gets one entry after TCRdb re-called the multiplex PCR reads with MiXCR. The table records 400,000 to 450,000 distinct CDR3 sequences, 20% to 30% of them present only once. Sample time point: persistent/refractory GD, antithyroid drugs over 5 years with positive TRAb. PBMCs were the source of the RNA used for TCR sequencing. The specimen comprised peripheral blood mononuclear cells (PBMCs), sampled when the disease was refractory, from a patient treated with antithyroid drugs. These receptors originate from a female donor with Graves disease.

This CDR3 reads CASSPNRYYEQYF. The CDR3 DNA reads as TGTGCCAGCTCACCGAACCGATATTACGAGCAGTACTTC. The chain joins TRBV18 to TRBJ2-7; D is undetermined. The V end was cut by 3 bases, the J end by 4 bases, with 10 bases between. The CDR3 spans 13 residues. CDR1 KGHSH and CDR2 LQKENI come from the germline V gene.

The rearrangement links TRBV20-1 to TRBJ2-1; 11 bases match TRBD2. CDR1 is DFQATT and CDR2 is SNEGSKA in the germline V gene (reference sequence). CDR3 size: 14 residues. V lost 2 bases, J lost 6 bases, and 3 bases stayed unmatched. This CDR3 reads CSARPLAGGNEQFF. CDR3 nucleotide sequence: TGCAGTGCTAGACCTCTAGCGGGAGGCAATGAGCAGTTCTTC.

Turning to this clonotype: With a much larger clone just one base away, this may be a read error. The chain employs TRBV2 and TRBJ2-6; D is undetermined. V lost 2 bases to trimming and J lost 2 bases, with 1 base between them. The germline V gene has CDR1 SNHLY and CDR2 FYNNEI. The length of the CDR3 is 13 residues. The CDR3 DNA follows: TGTGCCAGCAGTGAAACTGGGGCCAACGTCCTGACTTTC. This translates into CASSETGANVLTF.

This clonotype appeared many times. This sequence joins TRBV6-1 and TRBJ2-7; D is undetermined. This CDR3 contains 14 residues. Trimming removed 3 bases at V and 0 bases at J, with 9 bases between. Germline assignment: CDR1 MNHNS and CDR2 SASEGT. For the CDR3, the DNA is TGTGCCAGCAGTGAGGCCAGACTCTCCTACGAGCAGTACTTC. This translates into CASSEARLSYEQYF.

The chain has TRBV28 and TRBJ2-3, with TRBD2 matching 8 bases. The V and J ends lost 2 bases and 0 bases, in that order; junction bases with no gene match: 13. From germline, CDR1 is MDHEN and CDR2 SYDVKM. The CDR3 runs to 19 residues. The DNA for the CDR3 is TGTGCCAGCAGTTTAATAATCGGGGGGGTAACGACAAGCACAGATACGCAGTATTTT. The encoded protein is CASSLIIGGVTTSTDTQYF.

This clonotype appeared a few times. This rearrangement joins TRBV7-3 to TRBJ2-3; 9 nucleotides line up with TRBD2. The length of the CDR3 is 19 residues. V was clipped by 4 bases and J by 3 bases; unmatched bases: 17. The germline gives CDR1 SGHTA, CDR2 FQGTGA. The CDR3 is CASSSTLPSGRIGTDTQYF. DNA for the CDR3: TGTGCCAGCAGCTCCACCCTCCCCAGCGGGAGGATCGGGACAGATACGCAGTATTTT.

Worth noting for this clonotype: A much larger clone sits a single nucleotide away, making a read error possible. This chain joins TRBV2 and TRBJ1-5; possible D gene TRBD1, 6 bases. The CDR3 totals 18 residues. The germline CDR1 and CDR2 sequences are SNHLY and FYNNEI. The CDR3 nucleotides read TGTGCCAGCAGGGATTCAGGGGAGAAGGCTTTTAGCAATCAGTCCCAGCATTTT. It encodes CASRDSGEKAFSNQSQHF. The full variable domain, rest sourced from reference TRBV2 and TRBJ1-5, is EPEVTQTPSHQVTQMGQEVILRCVPISNHLYFYWYRQILGQKVEFLVSFYNNEISEKSEIFDDQFSVERPDGSNFTLKIRSTKLEDSAMYFCASRDSGEKAFSNQSQHFGDGTRLSIL.

This clonotype showed up just a few times. The V and J genes are TRBV11-2 and TRBJ2-2; D gene uncertain. Trimming shortened V by 5 bases and J by 0 bases, and 16 bases separated the two germline ends. CDR1 and CDR2 (germline): SGHAT, FQNNGV. This CDR3 has 17 amino acids. The chain's CDR3 is CASSLNLLVANTGELFF. As DNA, the CDR3 is TGTGCCAGCAGCCTTAACCTCCTTGTGGCGAACACCGGGGAGCTGTTTTTT.

This clonotype was found many times. The V gene is TRBV5-1, the J gene TRBJ2-2, with no clear D. Germline assignment: CDR1 SGHRS and CDR2 YFSETQ. This CDR3 comprises 14 residues. Trimming took 1 base from V and 0 from J, leaving 4 bases between them. The CDR3 sequence is CASSLLANTGELFF. Here the CDR3 DNA reads TGCGCCAGCAGCTTGCTAGCGAACACCGGGGAGCTGTTTTTT.

J is TRBJ2-6 and V is TRBV19; 8 bases match TRBD1. This CDR3 region has 18 residues. Germline CDR1 reads LNHDA; CDR2 reads SQIVND (reference sequence). Unmatched junction bases numbered 12, after V lost 7 bases and J lost 1 base. The CDR3 loop reads CASKTDRVQPSGANVLTF. The CDR3 bases are TGTGCCAGTAAGACGGACAGGGTCCAACCTTCTGGGGCCAACGTCCTGACTTTC.

This rearrangement joins TRBV27 to TRBJ1-5; possible D gene TRBD1, 5 bases. Trimming removed 1 base at V and 9 bases at J, with 7 bases between. Germline values: CDR1 MNHEY, CDR2 SMNVEV (reference sequence). The CDR3 loop spans 12 amino acids. CDR3 nucleotides: TGTGCCAGCAGTTTATTAGGGGCGCCCCAGCATTTT. It is translated as CASSLLGAPQHF.

The chain carries TRBV10-3 and TRBJ1-2, with D perhaps matching TRBD1 (5 bases). Per germline, CDR1 ENHRY and CDR2 SYGVKD. The CDR3 is 17 amino acids. The ends were cut back, 5 bases at V and 4 bases at J, with 23 bases in the middle. Here the CDR3 reads CAISSRDGRVFGYGYTF. The CDR3 region has the DNA TGTGCCATCAGTTCCCGGGACGGACGTGTTTTTGGCTATGGCTACACCTTC.